A single sample is the source of the 14 T cell receptor beta chains below, sequenced in a study of CD8 T cells in Susac syndrome. The authors reverse transcribed roughly 0.5 to 1 ug RNA with random hexamers. TCRdb used MiXCR to reprocess the immunoSEQ multiplex PCR reads, holding one entry per CDR3 protein. The sample shows roughly 200,000 distinct CDR3 sequences, approximately 94% of them seen only once. The sample consisted of CD4+ T cells from PBMCs. Every receptor here comes from a human donor in good health.

The chain uses TRBV20-1 and TRBJ2-7; TRBD2 matches 8 bases. The CDR3 is 14 amino acids. Germline loops: CDR1 DFQATT, CDR2 SNEGSKA (reference sequence). Trimming at V came to 7 bases and at J to 4 bases, leaving 12 bases not matched to a gene. The CDR3 protein is CSVLTGTRRYEQYF. For the CDR3, the DNA is TGCAGTGTCCTTACCGGGACTAGACGTTACGAGCAGTACTTC.

The chain recombines TRBV27 with TRBJ2-7, with TRBD2 matching over 14 bases. V was pared by 4 bases and J by 3 bases, with 11 bases of the junction left unmatched. The CDR3 loop spans 18 amino acids. Germline lookup yields CDR1 MNHEY and CDR2 SMNVEV (reference sequence). DNA for the CDR3: TGTGCCAGCAGTTACGGGACTAGCGGGAGACCTAGTTTCTACGAGCAGTACTTC. This encodes CASSYGTSGRPSFYEQYF.

J is TRBJ2-2 and V is TRBV6-2 or TRBV6-3; D remains ambiguous. CDR1 MNHEY and CDR2 SVGEGT come from the germline V gene. The V end lost 8 bases, the J end lost 4 bases, and 11 bases lay between the germline ends. CDR3 length equals 13 residues. CDR3 in amino acids: CASVSRVTGELFF. The DNA of the CDR3 is TGTGCCAGCGTAAGCCGGGTCACCGGGGAGCTGTTTTTT.

This chain joins TRBV29-1 and TRBJ2-7; a possible D gene is TRBD2 (6 bases). The CDR3 loop spans 12 amino acids. Germline CDR1 and CDR2: SQVTM and ANQGSEA. V gave up 4 bases and J gave up 6 bases, with 13 bases separating them. This CDR3 reads CSVAPGESEQYF. In nucleotides, the CDR3 is TGCAGCGTTGCGCCGGGAGAGTCCGAGCAGTACTTC.

The rearrangement links TRBV2 to TRBJ2-5; D is perhaps TRBD1 (6 bases). V lost 5 bases, J lost 5 bases, and 12 bases lay in between. The CDR3 loop spans 13 amino acids. The germline gives CDR1 SNHLY, CDR2 FYNNEI. The CDR3 reads CASSLTGWETQYF. In nucleotides, the CDR3 is TGTGCCAGCAGTCTGACAGGTTGGGAGACCCAGTACTTC.

The CDR3 bases are TGTGCCAGCAGCTTCTTTCCTACAGGGGTCGGTGAGCAGTTCTTC. This sequence encodes CASSFFPTGVGEQFF. The chain joins TRBV5-6 to TRBJ2-1, with 7 bases lining up with TRBD1. Germline CDR1 and CDR2: SGHDT and YYEEEE. V lost 2 bases to trimming and J lost 9 bases; unmatched junction nucleotides: 11. This CDR3 contains 15 residues.

The V and J genes are TRBV9 and TRBJ1-2, with 7 bases matching TRBD1. Trimming took 0 bases from V and 6 from J; bases not matched to a gene: 2. The V gene's germline CDR1 is SGDLS and CDR2 YYNGEE. The CDR3 has 13 amino acids. DNA for the CDR3: TGTGCCAGCAGCGTAGTAGGGGGCGATGGCTACACCTTC. It specifies CASSVVGGDGYTF.

The chain links TRBV7-9 to TRBJ2-7, with D possibly matching TRBD1 (6 bases). V dropped 4 bases and J dropped 5 bases, with 15 bases sitting between them. The germline V gene has CDR1 SEHNR and CDR2 FQNEAQ (reference sequence). The CDR3 contains 14 residues. Here the CDR3 reads CASSSSTGWHEQYF. For the CDR3, the DNA is TGTGCCAGCAGCTCCTCGACAGGTTGGCACGAGCAGTACTTC.

This clonotype appeared once. This chain joins TRBV30 and TRBJ1-4, with 7 bases lining up with TRBD1. The germline V gene encodes CDR1 GTSNPN and CDR2 SVGIG (reference sequence). The V gene end was trimmed by 3 bases and the J gene end by 5 bases; junction bases not matched to a gene: 6. The CDR3 spans 14 residues. This CDR3 is CAWSVPGQNEKLFF. The CDR3 nucleotides are TGTGCCTGGAGCGTCCCGGGACAGAATGAAAAACTGTTTTTT.

The CDR3 here is CSARGDLASAKTRSYNEQFF. The CDR3 coding sequence is TGCAGTGCTAGAGGAGACCTAGCGTCGGCTAAGACCCGCTCCTACAATGAGCAGTTCTTC. This sequence joins TRBV20-1 and TRBJ2-1; weak D call: TRBD2 (6 bases). This CDR3 is 20 amino acids long. Trimming pared 1 base from V and 0 bases from J, leaving 25 bases between. Germline values: CDR1 DFQATT, CDR2 SNEGSKA (reference sequence).

The CDR3 protein is CASSQEMSGSYNEQFF. For the CDR3, the DNA is TGCGCCAGCAGCCAAGAAATGAGCGGGAGTTACAATGAGCAGTTCTTC. The rearrangement joins TRBV4-1 to TRBJ2-1, with 8 nucleotides matching TRBD2. Germline values: CDR1 MGHRA, CDR2 YSYEKL. The ends lost 0 bases at V and 4 bases at J; junction bases unmatched: 5. This CDR3 comprises 16 residues.

This clonotype was counted a few times. The chain employs TRBV7-2 and TRBJ1-1; no reliable D call. V lost 1 base to trimming and J lost 0 bases, with 6 bases between them. CDR3 length: 14 amino acids. Germline-derived CDR1 and CDR2 are SGHTA and FQGNSA. This CDR3 is CASSLEGLNTEAFF. The CDR3 DNA follows: TGTGCCAGCAGCTTAGAAGGATTGAACACTGAAGCTTTCTTT.

The V gene is TRBV29-1, the J gene TRBJ2-1, with TRBD2 as a possible D gene (6 bases). Germline loops: CDR1 SQVTM, CDR2 ANQGSEA. V lost 3 bases, J lost 5 bases, and 14 bases lay in between. This CDR3 comprises 14 residues. In DNA, the CDR3 is TGCAGCGTTGAGTTAAGCGGGTGGAACAATGAGCAGTTCTTC. It yields the protein CSVELSGWNNEQFF.

J is TRBJ1-2 and V is TRBV30; D is undetermined. Germline V gene sequence: CDR1 GTSNPN, CDR2 SVGIG (reference sequence). The length of the CDR3 is 13 residues. V lost 4 bases, J lost 7 bases, and 16 bases lay in between. The CDR3: CAWNQIGIFGYTF. The CDR3 coding sequence is TGTGCCTGGAACCAAATCGGGATCTTTGGCTACACCTTC.